A selection of T cell receptor beta chains follows, all from one sample in a study of cytomegalovirus exposure and HLA in healthy donors. The table came from immunoSEQ multiplex PCR; TCRdb's copy has only in-frame clones and leaves some out. The table lists more than 130,000 clones, around 78% of them singletons. The sequenced sample consisted of PBMCs. All receptors derive from a male donor in good health and CMV-seronegative. Both conserved end residues are part of each CDR3. The D gene is left open where the match is weak. Rows give clone size only sometimes, using once, few, many, or a class for an expanded clone.

15	TRBV27	.	.	TRBJ1-1	TGTGCCAGCAGTTTATTTCGGGGTTTGAACACTGAAGCTTTCTTT	CASSLFRGLNTEAFF
15	TRBV19	.	.	TRBJ1-1	TGTGCCAGTAGTGTCCTCAGGGTGGTGAATACTGAAGCTTTCTTT	CASSVLRVVNTEAFF
11	TRBV5-4	.	.	TRBJ2-5	TGTGCCACCGAGAATCAAGAGACCCAGTACTTC	CATENQETQYF
13	TRBV14	.	.	TRBJ1-2	TGTGCCAGCAGCCCATATCGGGAGGGTGGCTACACCTTC	CASSPYREGGYTF
15	TRBV27	TRBD2	.	TRBJ2-1	TGTGCCAGCAGATTACGACTAGCGGGAGGTGGAGAGCAGTTCTTC	CASRLRLAGGGEQFF
12	TRBV29-1	TRBD2	.	TRBJ2-1	TGCAGCGTGGCTAGCGGGAGGGTTGAGCAGTTCTTC	CSVASGRVEQFF
14	TRBV6-5	TRBD1	.	TRBJ1-1	TGTGCCAGCTCGAAAGACAGGGGGAACACTGAAGCTTTCTTT	CASSKDRGNTEAFF
18	TRBV4-1	TRBD1	.	TRBJ1-6	TGCGCCAGCAGCCAAGCTACAGGGGGCGACGGTTGGGATTCACCCCTCCACTTT	CASSQATGGDGWDSPLHF
19	TRBV7-9	.	few	TRBJ1-6	TGTGCCAGCAGCATAACGCCAAGGGGATCAGCCCGCGGCGATTCACCCCTCCACTTT	CASSITPRGSARGDSPLHF
15	TRBV9	.	.	TRBJ1-4	TGTGCCAGCAGCTTTAGAGGGGGTTCTAATGAAAAACTGTTTTTT	CASSFRGGSNEKLFF
18	TRBV2	.	few	TRBJ1-5	TGTGCCAGCAGTGAAGATGGGCGCTGGGGCGTGAGCAATCAGCCCCAGCATTTT	CASSEDGRWGVSNQPQHF
12	TRBV19	.	few	TRBJ1-5	TGTGCCAGTAGTCCCACGGATCAGCCCCAGCATTTT	CASSPTDQPQHF
16	TRBV7-3	TRBD1	.	TRBJ2-3	TGTGCCAGCAGCCCAGACAGGGTTGGGAGTACAGATACGCAGTATTTT	CASSPDRVGSTDTQYF
11	TRBV29-1	.	.	TRBJ2-5	TGCAGCGTTGTAGCGCAAGAGACCCAGTACTTC	CSVVAQETQYF
14	TRBV7-2	.	.	TRBJ1-3	TGTGCCAGCAGCTGGGACTCCTCTGGAAACACCATATATTTT	CASSWDSSGNTIYF
14	TRBV10-2	TRBD2	.	TRBJ2-7	TGCGCCAGCAGTACTAGCGGGAGGGCCTACGAGCAGTACTTC	CASSTSGRAYEQYF
16	TRBV30	.	.	TRBJ1-3	TGTGCCTGGAGTTCGATCCCGGGGACAACTGGAAACACCATATATTTT	CAWSSIPGTTGNTIYF
16	TRBV5-6	TRBD1	.	TRBJ2-1	TGTGCCAGCAGCTCGACAGGGAAAGGGTCCTACAATGAGCAGTTCTTC	CASSSTGKGSYNEQFF
15	TRBV15	.	.	TRBJ2-1	TGTGCCACCAGCAGGGGACTTACGGACTACAATGAGCAGTTCTTC	CATSRGLTDYNEQFF
13	TRBV5-1	TRBD2	.	TRBJ2-1	TGCGCCAGCAGCATAGCGGGAATCAATGAGCAGTTCTTC	CASSIAGINEQFF
13	TRBV7-8	.	.	TRBJ1-5	TGTGCCAGCAGTCCGAGGGAATTTCAGCCCCAGCATTTT	CASSPREFQPQHF
12	TRBV2	.	.	TRBJ2-3	TGTGCCAGCAGTGCACTTTCAGATACGCAGTATTTT	CASSALSDTQYF
14	TRBV5-4	TRBD1	.	TRBJ1-3	TGTGCCAGCAGCCAACCGGACAGGGAAGGCACCATATATTTT	CASSQPDREGTIYF
12	TRBV6-1	.	.	TRBJ1-5	TGTGCCAGCAGTCCTTTATATCAGCCCCAGCATTTT	CASSPLYQPQHF
15	TRBV7-6	TRBD2	once	TRBJ2-7	TGTGCCAGCAGCTTGGGACTAGCGGGAGCTGAGGAGCAGTACTTC	CASSLGLAGAEEQYF
14	TRBV4-3	.	few	TRBJ1-2	TGCGCCAGCAGCCAAGATTTGAAGAGCTATGGCTACACCTTC	CASSQDLKSYGYTF
13	TRBV2	.	.	TRBJ2-1	TGTGCCAGCACTGAGCGGATCTACAATGAGCAGTTCTTC	CASTERIYNEQFF
15	TRBV19	.	once	TRBJ1-5	TGTGCCAGTAAGACATCCGTTTGGAGCAATCAGCCCCAGCATTTT	CASKTSVWSNQPQHF
15	TRBV5-1	.	.	TRBJ2-3	TGCGCCAGCAGCTTGGAGGGGCGAGGCACAGATACGCAGTATTTT	CASSLEGRGTDTQYF
21	TRBV10-1	.	.	TRBJ1-4	TGCGCCAGCAGTGAGGTTACGGTTAGGGGCCAAAACCGAGGAACTAATGAAAAACTGTTTTTT	CASSEVTVRGQNRGTNEKLFF
16	TRBV27	TRBD1	.	TRBJ2-7	TGTGCCAGCAGTCCAAACCCGACAGGGTTGACATACGAGCAGTACTTC	CASSPNPTGLTYEQYF
15	TRBV2	TRBD2	.	TRBJ2-3	TGTGCCAGCAGGACGCTAGCGGGGGGGACAGATACGCAGTATTTT	CASRTLAGGTDTQYF
14	TRBV29-1	.	.	TRBJ1-5	TGCAGCGCACTAGACGGCCAGGGCAATCAGCCCCAGCATTTT	CSALDGQGNQPQHF
14	TRBV5-1	.	.	TRBJ1-5	TGCGCCAGCAGCTTGGAAAGATTAGATCAGCCCCAGCATTTT	CASSLERLDQPQHF
15	TRBV9	.	.	TRBJ2-3	TGTGCCAGCAGCGTAGCTCAACTAGCATCTGATACGCAGTATTTT	CASSVAQLASDTQYF
15	TRBV7-8	.	once	TRBJ2-7	TGTGCCAGCAGCCAAGGAGGGACAGTCTCCTACGAGCAGTACTTC	CASSQGGTVSYEQYF
15	TRBV29-1	TRBD2	few	TRBJ2-1	TGCAGCGTGTTAGCGGGAGGGAGCTCCTACAATGAGCAGTTCTTC	CSVLAGGSSYNEQFF
13	TRBV29-1	TRBD1	.	TRBJ2-7	TGCAGCGTCGATGGACAGGGTCCCTACGAGCAGTACTTC	CSVDGQGPYEQYF
15	TRBV5-4	TRBD1	few	TRBJ2-7	TGTGCCAGCAGCCTCGACAGGGATCCTAACTACGAGCAGTACTTC	CASSLDRDPNYEQYF
16	TRBV10-3	.	few	TRBJ1-1	TGTGCCATCAGTGAGCTGGGCCGAACCATGAACACTGAAGCTTTCTTT	CAISELGRTMNTEAFF
14	TRBV6-1	.	once	TRBJ2-1	TGTGCCACCACGGGGGGCCCCCGCCCCAATGAGCAGTTCTTC	CATTGGPRPNEQFF
16	TRBV6-6	TRBD1	.	TRBJ2-7	TGTGCCAGCAGTTACCCGACAGGGGGTTGGTCGGTCGAGCAGTACTTC	CASSYPTGGWSVEQYF